This record concerns one TCR beta chain sequence. Its antigen is unidentified. Trimming left V 1 base short and J 6 bases short, with 6 bases between. The CDR3 has 13 amino acids. Per the germline V gene, CDR1 is PRHDT and CDR2 is FYEKMQ (reference sequence). This record belongs to a study of response to subunit inactivated influenza vaccine. A single record per CDR3 protein comes from TCRdb applying MiXCR to the RT-PCR reads. The table includes around 540,000 distinct CDR3 sequences, around 11% detected once. Study-wide findings and caveats: It was suggested by the authors that few new T cells are recruited by each seasonal influenza vaccination.

The chain is built from TRBV13 and TRBJ2-2; D is ambiguous. The receptor comes from a man aged 50-60 years who received an inactivated influenza vaccine. This specimen was PBMCs from blood, taken on the day of vaccination. The CDR3 here is CASSLAFAGELFF. DNA for the CDR3: TGTGCCAGCAGCTTAGCTTTCGCCGGGGAGCTGTTTTTT.